The text below deals with one TCR beta chain. Its antigen is not yet known. Base qualities were left out, and no much larger clone turns up one base away. Read against the paper, the sample's time point label means: patch test 2, 6 weeks after DPC sensitization. The meaning of the sample's treatment or condition label: therapeutic diphenylcyclopropenone sensitization with weekly scalp DPC. At each patch-test visit, blood was drawn before the patch test was applied. To be eligible, patients had to be aged 18 to 70, diagnosed with alopecia and judged suitable for DPC therapy, while pregnant patients were excluded. Total RNA was extracted from unfractionated whole blood collected in Tempus Blood RNA tubes. Preparation of the library involved RACE. The data were produced on a NextSeq 500. During library preparation, unique molecular identifiers were attached to individual cDNA molecules so that TCRs could be counted quantitatively and reproducibly. For every blood RNA sample, sequencing covered both the TCR alpha and TCR beta chains. Processing in the source paper ran as follows. The median number of TCRs per sample was 90,000 to 100,000, ranging from roughly 23,224 to 690,600. The Decombinator software suite was used to annotate the V, J and CDR3 of the TCR reads. To make PS versus PT1 abundance plots, every sample was subsampled to the same number of TCRs (28,000). Expanded TCRs were defined as absent before sensitization and observed at least eight times at the 2-week time point. TCRdb ran its own pipeline on the public reads, namely fastp trimming at Q25 and MiXCR clone calling, and kept in-frame beta chains. CDR3 protein duplicates are merged, each entry listing the most common genes and DNA. TCRdb's processing, not the study's, gives the V and J calls here. Recorded for this sample are 110,000 to 150,000 distinct CDR3 sequences; about 10% of them occurred a single time. Together, the top ten hold about 1.3% of the sample.

This entry belongs to a study of human T cells and chemical hapten exposure (dated by TCRdb to the early 2020s). Study-wide context: For sensitization, 2% DPC in acetone was applied to a roughly 2 cm by roughly 2 cm area of upper inner arm skin. Blood was sampled from patients pre-sensitization (week 0) and at 2, 6 and about 24 weeks after DPC sensitization. Peripheral blood TCR repertoire changes were tracked in vivo in alopecia patients during primary and secondary sensitization to the hapten diphenylcyclopropenone (DPC). For TCR sequencing, blood came from twenty-nine alopecia patients at anywhere from one to four time points (pre-sensitization, 2, 6 and 24 weeks). Most of the patients in the cohort were female, and the cohort covered alopecia areata with under or over 50% scalp involvement, alopecia totalis and alopecia universalis. Weekly therapeutic DPC doses were additionally applied to the scalp of patients throughout the roughly 26-week study period. Patch testing was performed on the upper back with Finn chambers containing 0.01% DPC, and the patch tests were scored after 6 days according to International Contact Dermatitis Research Group standards. Libraries were pooled for sequencing, and per-sample TCR yields varied mainly because of small differences in library volumes within the pool. Broader findings and caveats from the paper: Patch test score correlated positively with the number of PT1 expanded TCRs, reaching significance at thresholds 8, 16 and 32 but not at 4. The number of TCRs above 1 in 1000 frequency did not change with DPC sensitization; there was no evidence of global repertoire structure alterations. Repeated subsampling changed both the strength of the expansion versus patch-test correlation and the threshold at which the correlation became significant. Compared with pre-sensitization or healthy control sets, expanded TCRs formed significantly more large CDR3 similarity clusters, which is consistent with antigen-driven responses. Because all patients had alopecia, a presumed autoimmune disease, the immune response of the patients might differ from that of healthy individuals.

V trim: 6 bases; J trim: 5 bases; unmatched bases: 4. From its cysteine to its phenylalanine, the CDR3 spans 13 amino acids. The sequence is cut down to CDR3 DNA, 39 bases in frame from base 1. The chain is made from TRBV12-3 or TRBV12-4 and TRBJ2-5, with TRBD1 matching 9 junction bases. The source was whole blood, collected in connection with sensitization to the hapten diphenylcyclopropenone (DPC). The source of this sequence is a woman between 50 and 59 years old with alopecia areata. Some clones in this sample may be carry-over from other donors' samples. The DNA sequence is TGTGCCAGCAGGGGACAGGGAGCGGAGACCCAGTACTTC. Its translation reads: CASRGQGAETQYF.